The 10 T cell receptor beta chains listed next were all sequenced from one sample in a study of beta chain features in type 1 diabetes. Study-wide findings and caveats: Among all four CD4+ subsets, Type 1 diabetes patients had TCRB CDR3s that were moderately but significantly shorter.

The authors reverse transcribed all of the isolated RNA, so sequencing captured expressed TCRB transcripts. The assay was immunoSEQ multiplex PCR, and TCRdb's table has in-frame clones only and misses some. The sample lists 550,000 to 850,000 clones, 13% occurring once. These TCRs are of unknown antigen specificity. Sequenced: naive CD4+ T cells from blood. The source of these receptors is a man younger than 35 with type 1 diabetes.

This rearrangement joins TRBV5-4 to TRBJ2-2; D is uncertain. The germline V and J ends were trimmed by 4 bases and 2 bases, with 12 bases remaining between them. There are 15 residues in the CDR3. Germline V CDR1 and CDR2: SGHNT, YYREEE (reference sequence). As DNA, the CDR3 is TGTGCCAGCAGCCTCACACCGGACAACACCGGGGAGCTGTTTTTT. Its protein product is CASSLTPDNTGELFF.

This clone occurred a few times. The J gene is TRBJ1-1, the V gene TRBV10-1; D possibly corresponds to TRBD1 (5 bases). V was cut by 3 bases and J by 5 bases, with 13 bases left in between. The CDR3 loop spans 14 amino acids. Germline CDR1 reads WNHNN; CDR2 reads SYGVQD (reference sequence). The CDR3 coding sequence is TGCGCCAGCAGTGAATCTCCGGGGGGGACTGAAGCTTTCTTT. Translating it yields CASSESPGGTEAFF.

The J gene is TRBJ1-6, the V gene TRBV2, with D perhaps matching TRBD1 (6 bases). Germline CDR1 is SNHLY and CDR2 is FYNNEI. Trimming stripped 3 bases from V and 10 bases from J, with 16 bases between. The CDR3 is 15 residues long. The CDR3 spells CASSEMAGVGSPLHF. The CDR3, as DNA: TGTGCCAGCAGTGAGATGGCAGGGGTCGGGTCACCCCTCCACTTT.

V gene TRBV7-9 combines with J gene TRBJ2-7; a weak D match, TRBD1 (6 bases). Trimming cost V 5 bases and J 4 bases, with 18 bases left between them. CDR1 and CDR2 from the germline V gene are SEHNR and FQNEAQ (reference sequence). This CDR3 contains 15 residues. DNA of the CDR3: TGTGCCAGCAGCCTAGACCGGGACAACAATTACGAGCAGTACTTC. Its translation is CASSLDRDNNYEQYF.

The chain has TRBV4-1 and TRBJ2-5; 8 positions match TRBD1. V shed 2 bases and J 5 bases; nucleotides not matched to a gene: 10. Germline values: CDR1 MGHRA, CDR2 YSYEKL. CDR3 length equals 16 residues. This chain's CDR3 is CASSQYDRGGDETQYF. CDR3 DNA sequence: TGCGCCAGCAGCCAATACGACAGGGGTGGTGATGAGACCCAGTACTTC.

There are a few counts of this clone. This chain uses TRBV6-5 with TRBJ1-2; no firm D call. Germline CDR1 MNHEY, CDR2 SVGAGI. The CDR3 extends over 14 amino acids. Trimming pared 2 bases from V and 7 bases from J, leaving 14 bases between. The CDR3 nucleotides read TGTGCCAGCAGTTACCTGCGAGGGATTGGTGGCTACACCTTC. This gives the protein CASSYLRGIGGYTF.

This clone was detected only a few times. The rearrangement joins TRBV7-9 to TRBJ2-3; TRBD2 aligns across 13 bases. The CDR3 covers 18 residues. The trim removed 5 bases at V and 0 bases at J, leaving 8 bases unmatched. The germline V gene encodes CDR1 SEHNR and CDR2 FQNEAQ (reference sequence). The DNA of the CDR3 is TGTGCCAGCAGCCCCCGATGGACTAGCGGGGGCAGCACAGATACGCAGTATTTT. Translated, it gives CASSPRWTSGGSTDTQYF. The variable domain in full, completed from reference TRBV7-9 and TRBJ2-3, reads DTGVSQNPRHKITKRGQNVTFRCDPISEHNRLYWYRQTLGQGPEFLTYFQNEAQLEKSRLLSDRFSAERPKGSFSTLEIQRTEQGDSAMYLCASSPRWTSGGSTDTQYFGPGTRLTVL.

The rearrangement uses TRBV10-3 and TRBJ2-1; TRBD1 aligns across 7 bases. V was pared by 6 bases and J by 6 bases, with 8 bases of the junction left unmatched. Looked up from germline, CDR1 is ENHRY and CDR2 is SYGVKD. CDR3 length: 14 amino acids. Here the CDR3 reads CAISPGQATNEQFF. CDR3 DNA sequence: TGTGCCATCAGCCCCGGACAGGCCACCAATGAGCAGTTCTTC.

V is TRBV5-1 and J is TRBJ1-2; D is perhaps TRBD1 (6 bases). The V gene lost 7 bases and the J gene lost 2 bases, with 9 bases spanning the gap. Germline CDR1 is SGHRS and CDR2 is YFSETQ. The CDR3 sequence is 12 residues long. CDR3 amino acids: CASRTGNYGYTF. The DNA of the CDR3 is TGCGCCAGCCGTACAGGGAACTATGGCTACACCTTC.

This clone was observed a handful of times. The chain combines TRBV19 with TRBJ1-6, with unresolved D. Germline V lookup: CDR1 LNHDA, CDR2 SQIVND (reference sequence). With 4 bases removed from V and 7 bases from J, the gap between germline ends came to 8 bases. The CDR3 totals 13 residues. CDR3 loop: CASSSVRNSPLHF. CDR3 nucleotide sequence: TGTGCCAGTAGTAGCGTTCGGAATTCACCCCTCCACTTT. Based on the CDR3 plus reference TRBV19 and TRBJ1-6, the full variable domain is DGGITQSPKYLFRKEGQNVTLSCEQNLNHDAMYWYRQDPGQGLRLIYYSQIVNDFQKGDIAEGYSVSREKKESFPLTVTSAQKNPTAFYLCASSSVRNSPLHFGNGTRLTVT.